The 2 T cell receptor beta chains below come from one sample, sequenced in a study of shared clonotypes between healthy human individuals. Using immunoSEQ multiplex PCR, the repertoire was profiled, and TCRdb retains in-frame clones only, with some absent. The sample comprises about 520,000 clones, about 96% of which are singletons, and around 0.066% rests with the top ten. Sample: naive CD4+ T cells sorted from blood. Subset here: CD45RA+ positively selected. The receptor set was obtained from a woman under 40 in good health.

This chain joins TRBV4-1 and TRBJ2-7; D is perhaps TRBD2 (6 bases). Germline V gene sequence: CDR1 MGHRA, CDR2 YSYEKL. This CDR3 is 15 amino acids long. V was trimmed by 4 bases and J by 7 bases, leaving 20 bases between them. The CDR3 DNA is TGCGCCAGCAGCCGTTGGGTAGCGGAGGGAGAGGAGCAGTACTTC. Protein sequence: CASSRWVAEGEEQYF.

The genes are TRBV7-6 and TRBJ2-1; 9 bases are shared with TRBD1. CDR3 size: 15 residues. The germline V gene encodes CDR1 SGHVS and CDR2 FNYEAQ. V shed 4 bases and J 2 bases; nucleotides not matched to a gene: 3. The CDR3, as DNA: TGTGCCAGCAGCTCCGGGACAGGGACCTACAATGAGCAGTTCTTC. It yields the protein CASSSGTGTYNEQFF. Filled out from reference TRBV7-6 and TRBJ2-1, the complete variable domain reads GAGVSQSPRYKVTKRGQDVALRCDPISGHVSLYWYRQALGQGPEFLTYFNYEAQQDKSGLPNDRFSAERPEGSISTLTIQRTEQRDSAMYRCASSSGTGTYNEQFFGPGTRLTVL.